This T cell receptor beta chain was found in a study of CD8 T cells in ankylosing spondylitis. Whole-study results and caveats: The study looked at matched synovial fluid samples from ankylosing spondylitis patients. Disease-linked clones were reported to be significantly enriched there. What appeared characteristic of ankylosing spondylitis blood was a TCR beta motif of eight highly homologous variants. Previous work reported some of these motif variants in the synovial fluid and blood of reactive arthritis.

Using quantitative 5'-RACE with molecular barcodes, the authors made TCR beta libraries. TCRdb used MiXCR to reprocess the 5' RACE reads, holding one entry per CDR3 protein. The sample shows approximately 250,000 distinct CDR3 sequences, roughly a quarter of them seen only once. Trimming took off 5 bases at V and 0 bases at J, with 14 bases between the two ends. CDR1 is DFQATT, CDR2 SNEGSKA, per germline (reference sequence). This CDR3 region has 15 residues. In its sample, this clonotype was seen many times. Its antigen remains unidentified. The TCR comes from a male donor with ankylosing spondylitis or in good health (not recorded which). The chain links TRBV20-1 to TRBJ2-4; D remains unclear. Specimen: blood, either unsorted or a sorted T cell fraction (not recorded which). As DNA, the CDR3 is TGCAGTGCTCAGAAGGAGTTACCAGCCAAAAACATTCAGTACTTC. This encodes CSAQKELPAKNIQYF.